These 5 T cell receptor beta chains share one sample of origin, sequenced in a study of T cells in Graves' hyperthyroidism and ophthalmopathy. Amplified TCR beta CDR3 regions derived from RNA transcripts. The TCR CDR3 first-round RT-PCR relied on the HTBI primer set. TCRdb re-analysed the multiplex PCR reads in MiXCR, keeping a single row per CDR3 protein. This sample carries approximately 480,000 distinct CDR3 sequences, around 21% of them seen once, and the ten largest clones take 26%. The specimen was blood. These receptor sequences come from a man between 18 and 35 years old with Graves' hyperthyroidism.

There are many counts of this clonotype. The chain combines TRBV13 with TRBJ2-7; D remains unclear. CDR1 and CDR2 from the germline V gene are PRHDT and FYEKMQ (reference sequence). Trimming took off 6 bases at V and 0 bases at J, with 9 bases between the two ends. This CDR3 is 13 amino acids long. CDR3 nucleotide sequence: TGTGCCAGCAGGGCCCGGCTCTCCTACGAGCAGTACTTC. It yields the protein CASRARLSYEQYF.

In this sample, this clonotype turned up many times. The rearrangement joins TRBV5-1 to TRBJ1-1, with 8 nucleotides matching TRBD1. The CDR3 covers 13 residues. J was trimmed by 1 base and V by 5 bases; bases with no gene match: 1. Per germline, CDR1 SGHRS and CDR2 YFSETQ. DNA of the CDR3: TGCGCCAGCAGGGACAGGGAGAACACTGAAGCTTTCTTT. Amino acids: CASRDRENTEAFF. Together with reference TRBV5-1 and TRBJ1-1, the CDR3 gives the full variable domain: KAGVTQTPRYLIKTRGQQVTLSCSPISGHRSVSWYQQTPGQGLQFLFEYFSETQRNKGNFPGRFSGRQFSNSRSEMNVSTLELGDSALYLCASRDRENTEAFFGQGTRLTVV.

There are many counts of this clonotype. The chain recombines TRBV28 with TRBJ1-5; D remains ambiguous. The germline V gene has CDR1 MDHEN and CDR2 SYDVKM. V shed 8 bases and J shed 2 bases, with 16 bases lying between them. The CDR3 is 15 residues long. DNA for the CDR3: TGTGCCAGCCTCGACCGACGTGCTGGCAATCAGCCCCAGCATTTT. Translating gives CASLDRRAGNQPQHF.

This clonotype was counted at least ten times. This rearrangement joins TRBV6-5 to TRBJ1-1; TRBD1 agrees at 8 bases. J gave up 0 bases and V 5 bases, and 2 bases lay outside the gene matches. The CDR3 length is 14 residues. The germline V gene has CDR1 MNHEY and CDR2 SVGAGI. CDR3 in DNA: TGTGCCAGCAGTACAGGGGGGATGAACACTGAAGCTTTCTTT. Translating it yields CASSTGGMNTEAFF.

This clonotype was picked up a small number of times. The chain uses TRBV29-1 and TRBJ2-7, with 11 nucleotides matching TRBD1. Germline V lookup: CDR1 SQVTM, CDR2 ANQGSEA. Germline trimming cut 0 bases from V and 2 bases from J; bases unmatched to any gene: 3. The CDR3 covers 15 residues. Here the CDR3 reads CSVEDRGQGAYEQYF. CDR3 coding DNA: TGCAGCGTTGAAGATCGGGGACAGGGGGCCTACGAGCAGTACTTC.